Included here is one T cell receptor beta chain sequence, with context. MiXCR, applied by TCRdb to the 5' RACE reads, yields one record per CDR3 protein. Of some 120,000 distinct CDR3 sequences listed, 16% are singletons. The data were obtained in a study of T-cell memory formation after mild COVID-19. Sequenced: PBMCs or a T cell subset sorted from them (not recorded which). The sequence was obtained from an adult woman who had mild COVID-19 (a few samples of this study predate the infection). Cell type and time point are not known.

CDR3 sequence (DNA): TGCGCCAGCAGATTGCAGTGGGATGGGGCCAACGTCCTGACTTTC. Translation: CASRLQWDGANVLTF. J is TRBJ2-6 and V is TRBV5-1; no definite D call. Trimming stripped 5 bases from V and 3 bases from J, with 12 bases between. CDR3 length: 15 amino acids. Germline lookup yields CDR1 SGHRS and CDR2 YFSETQ.